These T cell receptor beta chains were read from a single sample in a study of cytomegalovirus exposure and HLA in healthy donors. TCRdb keeps only in-frame clones here, not all; method: immunoSEQ multiplex PCR. The table records roughly 150,000 clones, approximately 88% of them present only once. The sample comprised PBMCs. The receptors originated from a woman between 18 and 30 years old in good health and CMV-seronegative. Each CDR3 is given with its conserved first and last residue. A D gene is named only where the DNA matches it firmly. Only part of the rows carry a size: once, few, many, or a class if the clone is expanded.

TRBV2	-	TRBJ2-1	-	TGTGCCAGCACCCTCGTTGACACTCACGGGCAGTTCTTC	CASTLVDTHGQFF
TRBV2	-	TRBJ2-7	-	TGTGCCAGCAGACTCCTCAACGAGCAGTACTTC	CASRLLNEQYF
TRBV27	-	TRBJ2-7	-	TGTGCCAGCAGTTTATTAGGGGGTTTCGACGAGCAGTACTTC	CASSLLGGFDEQYF
TRBV5-4	-	TRBJ1-1	few	TGTGCCAGCAGCTGGGGGTTGGGGGGGGGTTACTTGAACACTGAAGCTTTCTTT	CASSWGLGGGYLNTEAFF
TRBV5-4	-	TRBJ1-2	-	TGTGCCAGCAGCTTGAAGTTGCGGGGTGGCTACACCTTC	CASSLKLRGGYTF
TRBV11-2	-	TRBJ1-2	-	TGTGCCAGCAGCTTAGGGGGGCCGCTGTCTGCCCATGGCTACACCTTC	CASSLGGPLSAHGYTF
TRBV5-1	TRBD1	TRBJ2-7	-	TGCGCCAGCAGCTTGGCCTACGGGACAGGGGCAGCCGAGCAGTACTTC	CASSLAYGTGAAEQYF
TRBV20-1	-	TRBJ1-1	-	TGCAGTGCTAGAGATCAAAGGGGAGCTTTCTTT	CSARDQRGAFF
TRBV28	-	TRBJ2-1	-	TGTGCCGGGGGTTTCGGGGGATCCTACAATGAGCAGTTCTTC	CAGGFGGSYNEQFF
TRBV7-9	TRBD2	TRBJ2-3	-	TGTGCCAGCAGCTTCCGGGGGGGGGCCCCCACAGATACGCAGTATTTT	CASSFRGGAPTDTQYF
TRBV4-1	TRBD1	TRBJ1-4	-	TGCGCCAGCAGCCGGACAGGGGGCAGGGAACTGTTTTTT	CASSRTGGRELFF
TRBV5-1	TRBD2	TRBJ2-3	few	TGCGCCAGCTTCCCGGGACTAGCGGGGAAGACAGATACGCAGTATTTT	CASFPGLAGKTDTQYF
TRBV15	TRBD1	TRBJ1-5	-	TGTGCCACCGCAAGACAGGGGGGAGTATGGCCCCAGCATTTT	CATARQGGVWPQHF
TRBV15	-	TRBJ1-1	-	TGTGCCACCAGCAGTAAAAGGGGCACTGAAGCTTTCTTT	CATSSKRGTEAFF
TRBV10-3	TRBD1	TRBJ2-7	-	TGCGCCCTTCGGGACAGCTCCTACGAGCAGTACTTC	CALRDSSYEQYF
TRBV4-3	TRBD1	TRBJ1-1	once	TGCGCCAGCAGCCACTCTGGGACAGGGGGAACTGAAGCTTTCTTT	CASSHSGTGGTEAFF
TRBV2	-	TRBJ1-5	-	TGTGCCAGCAAGGGGACACTGAATCAGCCCCAGCATTTT	CASKGTLNQPQHF
TRBV4-2	-	TRBJ1-3	few	TGTGCCAGCAGCCAAGGGAGGGAGCCTGGAAACACCATATATTTT	CASSQGREPGNTIYF
TRBV11-2	-	TRBJ2-7	-	TGTGCCAGCAGCTTAGGACAGGCCGCCTACGAGCAGTACTTC	CASSLGQAAYEQYF
TRBV5-1	-	TRBJ1-2	few	TGCGCCAGCAGCTTGGGGGGCGGCTATGGCTACACCTTC	CASSLGGGYGYTF
TRBV11-2	-	TRBJ2-7	-	TGTGCCAGCAGCTTCGGGATACAATACGAGCAGTACTTC	CASSFGIQYEQYF
TRBV19	TRBD1	TRBJ2-7	-	TGTGCCAGTAGTCCGAAGGGACAGCCCATCGAGCAGTACTTC	CASSPKGQPIEQYF
TRBV7-9	TRBD1	TRBJ1-4	few	TGTTCCAGCAGCCGCCGACAGGGGGCTTCAACTAATGAAAAACTGTTTTTT	CSSSRRQGASTNEKLFF
TRBV11-2	-	TRBJ1-1	-	TGTGCCAGCAGAGCGACAGCGAACACTGAAGCTTTCTTT	CASRATANTEAFF
TRBV5-1	-	TRBJ1-1	-	TGCGCCAGCAGCTTGATGGGGGCATACACTGAAGCTTTCTTT	CASSLMGAYTEAFF
TRBV10-3	-	TRBJ1-2	-	TGTGCCATCAGTGAGACCCCCCTAGGCTACACCTTC	CAISETPLGYTF
TRBV5-1	-	TRBJ2-1	few	TGCGCCAGCAGTTCACTACCCCCTTCGAATGAGCAGTTCTTC	CASSSLPPSNEQFF
TRBV7-9	TRBD1	TRBJ1-4	-	TGTTCCAGCAGCTTCTACGGGACAGGGATGGGGGAAAAACTGTTTTTT	CSSSFYGTGMGEKLFF
TRBV9	-	TRBJ2-3	-	TGTGCCAGCAGCGTAGGCTATAGCACAGATACGCAGTATTTT	CASSVGYSTDTQYF
TRBV6-5	-	TRBJ1-5	-	TGTGCCAGCGGCAGGGCACGACCCCAGCATTTT	CASGRARPQHF
TRBV7-6	-	TRBJ2-5	-	TGTGCCAGCAGCTTAGCGTCGGCAGGGGAGCGGACCCAGTACTTC	CASSLASAGERTQYF
TRBV5-1	TRBD2	TRBJ2-5	-	TGCGCCAGCAGCCTGGAAGGTTGGGGGGGCCAAGAGACCCAGTACTTC	CASSLEGWGGQETQYF
TRBV11-3	TRBD1	TRBJ2-7	-	TGTGCCAGCAGCCAGCAGGGGGTTTCAATTTACTACGAGCAGTACTTC	CASSQQGVSIYYEQYF
TRBV5-1	-	TRBJ2-1	-	TGCGCCAGCAGCTTTACCCAAGGTGGCTCCTGGAGGTCCACCTACAATGAGCAGTTCTTC	CASSFTQGGSWRSTYNEQFF
TRBV6-5	-	TRBJ2-7	few	TGTGCCAGCAGTTACTCATCCGGGGGTGTCTACGAGCAGTACTTC	CASSYSSGGVYEQYF
TRBV4-1	-	TRBJ1-2	-	TGCGCCAGCAGCGACTACTCACGCAGTCAAGGCTGGGGCTACACCTTC	CASSDYSRSQGWGYTF
TRBV5-4	-	TRBJ1-6	-	TGTGCCAGCACCAAAGGAGGGGATTCACCCCTCCACTTT	CASTKGGDSPLHF